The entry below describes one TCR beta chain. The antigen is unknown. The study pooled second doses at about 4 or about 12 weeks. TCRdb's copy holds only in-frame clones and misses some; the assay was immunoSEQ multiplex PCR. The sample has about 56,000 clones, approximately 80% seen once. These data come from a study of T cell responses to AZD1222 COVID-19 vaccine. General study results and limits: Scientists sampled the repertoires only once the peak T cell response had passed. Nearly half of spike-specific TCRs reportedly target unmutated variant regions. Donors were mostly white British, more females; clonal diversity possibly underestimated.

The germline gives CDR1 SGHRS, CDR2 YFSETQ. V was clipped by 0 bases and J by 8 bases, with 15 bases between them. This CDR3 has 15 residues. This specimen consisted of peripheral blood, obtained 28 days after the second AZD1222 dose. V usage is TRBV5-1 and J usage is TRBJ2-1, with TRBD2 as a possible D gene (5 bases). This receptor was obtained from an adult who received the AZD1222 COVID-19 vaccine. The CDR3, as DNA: TGCGCCAGCAGCTTGGTGGGGAGTCCTTTGGATGAGCAGTTCTTC. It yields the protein CASSLVGSPLDEQFF.